These 3 T cell receptor beta chains came from one sample sequenced in a study of T cells after posttransplantation cyclophosphamide. Sequencing was performed with immunoSEQ multiplex PCR; in TCRdb, only in-frame clones are kept and a portion is missing. This sample carries about 8,800 clones, more than 95% of them seen once, and the ten largest clones take less than 0.3%. The naive gate required viable CD3+CD4+ or CD3+CD8+ cells with CCR7+CD45RA+CD45RO-CD95-CD27+CD28+ phenotype. Sequences were obtained from naive CD4+ T cells sorted from PBMCs. Receptors originate from a woman aged 55-69 years in good health, CMV-negative, and a related stem cell transplant donor.

This clone was counted a single time. This chain joins TRBV29-1 and TRBJ1-2, with 9 bases lining up with TRBD1. Unmatched junction bases numbered 0, after V lost 0 bases and J lost 1 base. This CDR3 is 14 amino acids long. CDR1 is SQVTM, CDR2 ANQGSEA, per germline. The CDR3 region is CSVEEGQGNYGYTF. The DNA of the CDR3 is TGCAGCGTTGAAGAGGGACAGGGTAACTATGGCTACACCTTC.

The chain joins TRBV18 to TRBJ2-3; D possibly corresponds to TRBD1 (5 bases). Trimming removed 4 bases at V and 0 bases at J, with 17 bases between. The CDR3 has 17 residues. Germline CDR1 reads KGHSH; CDR2 reads LQKENI. The CDR3 nucleotides are TGTGCCAGCTCACTCGAGAACGGGCCAGGGAGCACAGATACGCAGTATTTT. Protein product: CASSLENGPGSTDTQYF.

This clone was seen a single time. This chain connects TRBV6-1 to TRBJ2-7; 8 nucleotides align to TRBD1. CDR1 is MNHNS, CDR2 SASEGT, per germline. The CDR3 covers 15 residues. V lost 5 bases and J lost 6; bases outside the gene matches: 12. CDR3 in amino acids: CASSTQGAQSAEQYV. CDR3 in DNA: TGTGCCAGCAGTACTCAGGGGGCGCAAAGTGCCGAGCAGTACGTC.